This record concerns one TCR beta chain sequence. The sample is drawn from a study of cytomegalovirus exposure and HLA in healthy donors. It was with 60 Vbeta and 13 Jbeta primers that the PCR ran. Here immunoSEQ multiplex PCR was the method, and the copy in TCRdb shows in-frame clones only, minus some. The table has about 130,000 clones, 75% to 85% seen once. Healthy people donating bone marrow made up the donors. V was trimmed by 7 bases and J by 4 bases, leaving 16 bases between them. CDR3 length equals 14 residues. The genes are TRBV23-1 and TRBJ2-5; the D gene could be TRBD1 or TRBD2 (5 bases each). TRBV23-1 is recorded as an ORF, its role being uncertain. The TCR originated in a woman in her late teens or twenties in good health and CMV-seropositive. Specimen: PBMCs. The CDR3 loop reads CASIQGVIRETQYF. CDR3 nucleotide sequence: TGCGCCAGCATTCAGGGAGTAATTAGAGAGACCCAGTACTTC.